The 26 T cell receptor beta chains below were found in one sample sequenced in a study of T-cell memory formation after mild COVID-19. MiXCR, run by TCRdb on the 5' RACE reads, gives a single entry per CDR3 protein. The sample contains more than 70,000 distinct CDR3 sequences, about 14% of which appear only once. The sequenced sample was PBMCs or a T cell subset sorted from them (not recorded which). These receptors all come from an adult woman who had mild COVID-19 (a few samples of this study predate the infection). Cell type and time point are not known.

This clonotype was observed at least ten times. V usage is TRBV20-1 and J usage is TRBJ2-7; 10 bases map to TRBD2. The CDR3 runs to 12 residues. The V and J ends lost 7 bases and 4 bases, in that order; junction bases with no gene match: 4. Germline V gene lookup returns CDR1 DFQATT and CDR2 SNEGSKA (reference sequence). This CDR3 reads CSVSSGGYEQYF. CDR3 nucleotides: TGCAGTGTCTCTAGCGGGGGTTACGAGCAGTACTTC.

In this sample, this clonotype turned up a few times. This chain links TRBV7-9 with TRBJ1-6; possibly TRBD1 for D (6 bases). The germline V and J ends were trimmed by 1 base and 8 bases, with 12 bases remaining between them. Germline CDR1 SEHNR, CDR2 FQNEAQ (reference sequence). CDR3 size: 15 residues. CDR3 DNA: TGTGCCAGCAGCTTAGTCAGGGGCTGGGATTCACCCCTCCACTTT. This codes for CASSLVRGWDSPLHF. Looking up the rest from reference TRBV7-9 and TRBJ1-6 gives the full variable domain: DTGVSQNPRHKITKRGQNVTFRCDPISEHNRLYWYRQTLGQGPEFLTYFQNEAQLEKSRLLSDRFSAERPKGSFSTLEIQRTEQGDSAMYLCASSLVRGWDSPLHFGNGTRLTVT.

The chain couples TRBV23-1 to TRBJ2-2; possible D gene TRBD1, 5 bases. TRBV23-1 is identified as an open reading frame with a role that is uncertain. The length of the CDR3 is 18 residues. Deletions cut 0 bases from V and 0 bases from J, with 14 bases between. The CDR3 loop is CASSQSSQGGSNTGELFF. CDR3 in DNA: TGCGCCAGCAGTCAATCGAGCCAGGGTGGGTCGAACACCGGGGAGCTGTTTTTT.

The V call is TRBV6-5, the J call TRBJ2-6; D is possibly TRBD1 or TRBD2 (5 bases each). Germline loops: CDR1 MNHEY, CDR2 SVGAGI. With 5 bases removed from V and 12 bases from J, the gap between germline ends came to 20 bases. CDR3 size: 15 residues. The CDR3 DNA reads TGTGCCAGCAGTGAAAGGCTGGGACGTAGTTCCGTCCTGACTTTC. It yields the protein CASSERLGRSSVLTF.

This clonotype has more than one count but fewer than ten. The chain is built from TRBV20-1 and TRBJ1-6; D ambiguous. The V end lost 6 bases, the J end lost 14 bases, and 14 bases lay between the germline ends. The CDR3 sequence is 11 residues long. CDR1 and CDR2 from the germline V gene are DFQATT and SNEGSKA (reference sequence). The CDR3 sequence is CSAPSLVSLHF. For the CDR3, the DNA is TGCAGTGCCCCGAGTCTCGTATCCCTCCACTTT.

The chain uses TRBV5-5 and TRBJ2-6; D may be TRBD1 or TRBD2 (5 bases each). There are 17 residues in the CDR3. The V end lost 5 bases, the J end lost 0 bases, and 15 bases lay between the germline ends. Germline V CDR1 and CDR2: SGHKS, YYEKEE (reference sequence). CDR3 sequence reads: CASRPTGPHSGANVLTF. In DNA, the CDR3 is TGTGCCAGCAGACCCACGGGGCCCCACTCTGGGGCCAACGTCCTGACTTTC.

The chain has TRBV5-1 and TRBJ2-7; 8 nucleotides agree with TRBD1. Trimming cost V 0 bases and J 6 bases; bases outside gene matches: 8. Germline lookup yields CDR1 SGHRS and CDR2 YFSETQ. The CDR3 sequence is 15 residues long. CDR3 region: CASSLEWTGRREQYF. DNA of the CDR3: TGCGCCAGCAGCTTGGAGTGGACAGGGCGCCGCGAGCAGTACTTC.

This clonotype was recorded a few times. The chain joins TRBV4-3 to TRBJ2-3; 8 positions agree with TRBD2. Germline CDR1 and CDR2: LGHNA and YSLEER. The CDR3 extends over 17 amino acids. The ends lost 1 base at V and 1 base at J; junction bases unmatched: 7. The CDR3 sequence is CASSQGIREGGTDTQYF. DNA for the CDR3: TGCGCCAGCAGCCAAGGGATACGGGAGGGAGGCACAGATACGCAGTATTTT.

This clonotype was counted ten times or more. The rearrangement uses TRBV7-9 and TRBJ2-1; 9 bases agree with TRBD2. This CDR3 is built from 14 residues. Germline lookup yields CDR1 SEHNR and CDR2 FQNEAQ (reference sequence). Germline trimming cut 6 bases from V and 6 bases from J; bases unmatched to any gene: 6. DNA for the CDR3: TGTGCCAGCAGACATAGCGGGGGAATCAATGAGCAGTTCTTC. The encoded protein is CASRHSGGINEQFF.

This clonotype has a count of ten or more. Here the CDR3 reads CASSSKGLADLTDTQYF. In nucleotides, the CDR3 is TGTGCCAGCAGTTCTAAGGGACTAGCGGACCTCACAGATACGCAGTATTTT. The chain combines TRBV7-8 with TRBJ2-3; 11 nucleotides line up with TRBD2. With V trimmed by 6 bases and J by 2 bases, 10 bases remained unmatched. CDR3 length: 17 residues. CDR1 and CDR2 (germline): SGHVS, FQNEAQ.

This clonotype appeared a few times. The rearrangement links TRBV5-1 to TRBJ2-3; D unresolved. The CDR3 is 16 amino acids. V was pared by 3 bases and J by 2 bases, with 16 bases between. Germline V gene lookup returns CDR1 SGHRS and CDR2 YFSETQ. This CDR3 reads CASSSVSAYFTDTQYF. CDR3 nucleotides: TGCGCCAGCAGCTCCGTATCGGCATATTTCACAGATACGCAGTATTTT.

This clonotype appeared a few times. CDR3 in DNA: TGTGCCAGCAGACTCGACAGATCCTATAATTCACCCCTCCACTTT. Encoded protein: CASRLDRSYNSPLHF. The rearrangement joins TRBV27 to TRBJ1-6, with D possibly TRBD1 on 5 matching bases. V lost 6 bases and J lost 1, with 10 bases in between. This CDR3 has 15 amino acids. The germline V gene has CDR1 MNHEY and CDR2 SMNVEV (reference sequence).

The chain links TRBV9 to TRBJ2-7, with 11 bases identical to TRBD2. CDR1 is SGDLS, CDR2 YYNGEE, per germline. CDR3 length equals 14 residues. The trim removed 7 bases at V and 4 bases at J, leaving 7 bases unmatched. As DNA, the CDR3 is TGTGCCAGCTCCGGGACTAGCGGACCTTACGAGCAGTACTTC. Encoded protein: CASSGTSGPYEQYF.

The gene calls are TRBV5-1 and TRBJ2-5, with TRBD1 identical over 12 bases. V lost 4 bases, J lost 4 bases, and 5 bases stayed unmatched. The germline V gene encodes CDR1 SGHRS and CDR2 YFSETQ. This CDR3 contains 15 residues. The CDR3 nucleotides read TGCGCCAGCAGCCCGGGACAGGGGGCCGGAGAGACCCAGTACTTC. Protein product: CASSPGQGAGETQYF.

This chain uses TRBV13 with TRBJ2-3; possible D gene TRBD1, 5 bases. The CDR3 runs to 14 residues. Germline V lookup: CDR1 PRHDT, CDR2 FYEKMQ (reference sequence). V was cut by 2 bases and J by 6 bases, with 12 bases left in between. The CDR3 DNA is TGTGCCAGCAGCTTAAGAACAGGCGCGGATACGCAGTATTTT. Translation: CASSLRTGADTQYF.

The chain uses TRBV30 and TRBJ2-7; no definite D call. Deletions cut 7 bases from V and 2 bases from J, with 9 bases between. CDR1 and CDR2 (germline): GTSNPN, SVGIG (reference sequence). This CDR3 is built from 11 residues. CDR3 nucleotides: TGTGCCTACTCTGGGGCCTACGAGCAGTACTTC. Its protein is CAYSGAYEQYF.

The V gene is TRBV5-1, the J gene TRBJ2-1, with TRBD1 matching over 10 bases. In germline, CDR1 is SGHRS, CDR2 YFSETQ. The CDR3 is made up of 16 amino acids. The trim removed 4 bases at V and 4 bases at J, leaving 8 bases unmatched. CDR3 in DNA: TGCGCCAGCAGCCACCACGGGACAGGGGAGTACAATGAGCAGTTCTTC. Protein: CASSHHGTGEYNEQFF.

DNA for the CDR3: TGTGCCAGCAGTTTAGCGAGTATGGCTTTCTTT. Protein sequence: CASSLASMAFF. This chain connects TRBV12-3 or TRBV12-4 to TRBJ1-1; D not resolved. Trimming shortened V by 0 bases and J by 11 bases, and 7 bases separated the two germline ends. The CDR3 has 11 amino acids.

V usage is TRBV29-1 and J usage is TRBJ1-1; D call uncertain. The CDR3 has 12 residues. CDR1 SQVTM and CDR2 ANQGSEA come from the germline V gene. Deletions cut 2 bases from V and 1 base from J, with 5 bases between. The CDR3 region has the DNA TGCAGCGTTGAACCAGCGAACACTGAAGCTTTCTTT. Its protein product is CSVEPANTEAFF.

This chain uses TRBV9 with TRBJ1-1, with unresolved D. CDR3 length: 13 amino acids. V was shortened by 0 bases and J by 2 bases, with 5 bases between the two germline ends. CDR1 is SGDLS and CDR2 is YYNGEE in the germline V gene. The CDR3 DNA is TGTGCCAGCAGCGTAGGAGATAACACTGAAGCTTTCTTT. Residues: CASSVGDNTEAFF.

This clonotype was detected only a few times. The V and J genes are TRBV2 and TRBJ1-5, with D uncertain. Between the trimmed V and J ends, which lost 4 bases and 0 bases, there was a span of 19 bases. This CDR3 comprises 18 residues. Germline V CDR1 and CDR2: SNHLY, FYNNEI. The CDR3 DNA reads TGTGCCAGCAGTGGGTCTTCGGGTCAGGCTTCTAGCAATCAGCCCCAGCATTTT. This encodes CASSGSSGQASSNQPQHF. The full variable domain, in which reference TRBV2 and TRBJ1-5 provide the parts outside the CDR3, is EPEVTQTPSHQVTQMGQEVILRCVPISNHLYFYWYRQILGQKVEFLVSFYNNEISEKSEIFDDQFSVERPDGSNFTLKIRSTKLEDSAMYFCASSGSSGQASSNQPQHFGDGTRLSIL.

This clonotype was detected a few times. The chain links TRBV2 to TRBJ2-4; tentative D call: TRBD2 (5 bases). The CDR3 is 19 residues long. V lost 4 bases and J lost 7, with 29 bases in between. Germline CDR1 reads SNHLY; CDR2 reads FYNNEI. This CDR3 is CASSAGLRGNKGLYNIQYF. CDR3 in DNA: TGTGCCAGCAGTGCTGGACTCAGAGGAAATAAAGGGCTATATAACATTCAGTACTTC.

The rearrangement joins TRBV7-9 to TRBJ2-1, with 8 bases that match TRBD1. This CDR3 is built from 17 residues. Germline CDR1 is SEHNR and CDR2 is FQNEAQ (reference sequence). V gave up 1 base and J gave up 6 bases; unmatched junction bases: 11. CDR3 nucleotides: TGTGCCAGCAGCTTAGAAGTCGGAGACAGGGGTTTCAATGAGCAGTTCTTC. Protein: CASSLEVGDRGFNEQFF.

The chain employs TRBV7-9 and TRBJ1-1; D uncertain. Germline-derived CDR1 and CDR2 are SEHNR and FQNEAQ (reference sequence). The CDR3 has 12 residues. Trimming shortened V by 5 bases and J by 6 bases, and 10 bases separated the two germline ends. The CDR3: CASSPALPEAFF. The CDR3 region has the DNA TGTGCCAGCAGCCCCGCCCTCCCTGAAGCTTTCTTT.

Many counts were recorded for this clonotype. V usage is TRBV4-1 and J usage is TRBJ2-3; D is undetermined. V was shortened by 8 bases and J by 2 bases, with 17 bases between the two germline ends. Germline V CDR1 and CDR2: MGHRA, YSYEKL. The CDR3 runs 15 residues. Written as DNA, the CDR3 is TGCGCCAGCGCCACAACCTGGGTGTACACAGATACGCAGTATTTT. Translation: CASATTWVYTDTQYF.

The chain carries TRBV7-9 and TRBJ2-1, with D uncertain. Per the germline V gene, CDR1 is SEHNR and CDR2 is FQNEAQ (reference sequence). V gave up 0 bases and J gave up 8 bases, with 5 bases separating them. This CDR3 is built from 12 residues. CDR3 bases: TGTGCCAGCAGCTTAGCGCACTATGAGCAGTTCTTC. Its translation: CASSLAHYEQFF.